One sample yielded the 22 T cell receptor beta chains listed below, sequenced in a study of Ad26.COV2.S vaccination and SARS-CoV-2 variants (dated by TCRdb to about 2021). The intended sense of this specimen's treatment or condition label: over 15 received Ad26.COV2.S at low or high dose, single or two shots; about 5 received placebo; per-sample allocation not given. Repertoires of vaccine and placebo recipients were sequenced from samples collected on day 63 after the first injection. Library creation used the immunoSEQ multiplex PCR assay. Drawn from immuneACCESS, this table holds only the in-frame rearrangements with V and J called that TCRdb kept. Clones are partly lost; checked studies trace under half to an unresolved V gene and leave the rest unexplained. This sample holds about 410,000 clones; about 89% were observed only once. The ten largest clones represent 1.5% to 2% of the sample. Sequencing used peripheral blood, obtained in a trial of Ad26.COV2.S vaccine versus placebo. The receptor source for this set is a person aged 18 to 59 who received the Ad26.COV2.S COVID-19 vaccine or a placebo.

This clone was picked up one time. The chain carries TRBV10-3 and TRBJ2-5; 11 nucleotides agree with TRBD1. V trimming: 5 bases; J trimming: 4 bases; junction bases outside the gene matches: 3. Germline V lookup: CDR1 ENHRY, CDR2 SYGVKD. CDR3 size: 14 residues. CDR3 nucleotides: TGTGCCATCAGTTCCGGGACAGGGGGAGAGACCCAGTACTTC. This gives the protein CAISSGTGGETQYF.

The chain recombines TRBV19 with TRBJ1-6; D ambiguous. The V gene's germline CDR1 is LNHDA and CDR2 SQIVND (reference sequence). CDR3 length equals 14 residues. V shed 7 bases and J shed 7 bases, with 14 bases lying between them. The CDR3 coding sequence is TGTGCCAGTACCCAAGTAGGGTCAAATTCACCCCTCCACTTT. Its protein is CASTQVGSNSPLHF.

This chain connects TRBV11-3 to TRBJ2-3; a possible D gene is TRBD2 (6 bases). There are 15 residues in the CDR3. Germline CDR1 reads SGHNT; CDR2 reads YENEEA. Trimming left V 3 bases short and J 2 bases short, with 12 bases between. The CDR3 spells CASSFQRRVTDTQYF. The CDR3 nucleotides read TGTGCCAGCAGCTTTCAGCGGAGGGTCACAGATACGCAGTATTTT. The whole variable domain, filled in from reference TRBV11-3 and TRBJ2-3, reads EAGVVQSPRYKIIEKKQPVAFWCNPISGHNTLYWYLQNLGQGPELLIRYENEEAVDDSQLPKDRFSAERLKGVDSTLKIQPAELGDSAVYLCASSFQRRVTDTQYFGPGTRLTVL.

The V call is TRBV19, the J call TRBJ2-1, with D unclear. The V end lost 7 bases, the J end lost 6 bases, and 13 bases lay between the germline ends. The CDR3 has 13 amino acids. The V gene's germline CDR1 is LNHDA and CDR2 SQIVND (reference sequence). CDR3 protein: CASTAGVGNEQFF. The CDR3 bases are TGTGCCAGTACTGCCGGTGTTGGCAATGAGCAGTTCTTC.

V usage is TRBV19 and J usage is TRBJ2-7; D may be TRBD1 (6 bases). This CDR3 contains 14 residues. Deletions cut 4 bases from V and 3 bases from J, with 13 bases between. Germline CDR1 is LNHDA and CDR2 is SQIVND (reference sequence). CDR3 residues: CASSTTGDGYEQYF. The CDR3 coding sequence is TGTGCCAGTAGTACGACAGGAGACGGCTACGAGCAGTACTTC.

The chain couples TRBV9 to TRBJ1-3, with D hard to call. Looked up from germline, CDR1 is SGDLS and CDR2 is YYNGEE. Trimming stripped 0 bases from V and 0 bases from J, with 7 bases between. The CDR3 extends over 15 amino acids. CDR3 nucleotides: TGTGCCAGCAGCGTAGGTTTGATCTCTGGAAACACCATATATTTT. Translation gives CASSVGLISGNTIYF. Full variable domain (rest looked up from reference TRBV9 and TRBJ1-3): DSGVTQTPKHLITATGQRVTLRCSPRSGDLSVYWYQQSLDQGLQFLIQYYNGEERAKGNILERFSAQQFPDLHSELNLSSLELGDSALYFCASSVGLISGNTIYFGEGSWLTVV.

This clone was counted between two and nine times. The sample has other DNA sequences that encode this CDR3 too. This sequence joins TRBV12-3 or TRBV12-4 and TRBJ2-2; no clear D gene. Trimming took 5 bases from V and 2 from J, leaving 3 bases between them. The CDR3 is made up of 12 amino acids. The CDR3 sequence is CASSPNTGELFF. The CDR3 coding sequence is TGTGCCAGCAGTCCAAACACCGGGGAGCTGTTTTTT.

The chain couples TRBV10-3 to TRBJ1-1; 8 bases agree with TRBD1. CDR1 and CDR2 (germline): ENHRY, SYGVKD. The ends lost 8 bases at V and 6 bases at J; junction bases unmatched: 8. CDR3 length equals 13 residues. CDR3 protein: CAILSSQGAEAFF. The CDR3 nucleotides are TGTGCCATCTTGTCCTCACAGGGGGCTGAAGCTTTCTTT.

This chain uses TRBV28 with TRBJ2-5; weak D call: TRBD2 (5 bases). The CDR3 has 12 amino acids. V gave up 7 bases and J gave up 5 bases, with 11 bases separating them. Germline assignment: CDR1 MDHEN and CDR2 SYDVKM. CDR3: CASTGVGETQYF. For the CDR3, the DNA is TGTGCCAGCACCGGGGTAGGGGAGACCCAGTACTTC.

In its sample, this clone was seen once. The rearrangement uses TRBV19 and TRBJ1-5; D is possibly TRBD1 (6 bases). CDR1 is LNHDA, CDR2 SQIVND, per germline (reference sequence). The CDR3 sequence is 13 residues long. V was shortened by 7 bases and J by 3 bases, with 10 bases between the two germline ends. The CDR3 bases are TGTGCCAGTACGGACAGCCTCAATCAGCCCCAGCATTTT. It is translated as CASTDSLNQPQHF.

The chain combines TRBV6-6 with TRBJ1-1; the D is unclear. V was cut by 4 bases and J by 0 bases, with 9 bases left in between. The length of the CDR3 is 14 residues. CDR1 and CDR2 from the germline V gene are MNHNY and SVGAGI (reference sequence). Here the CDR3 DNA reads TGTGCCAGCAGTTCCCTCGAGTTGAACACTGAAGCTTTCTTT. Translated: CASSSLELNTEAFF.

V is TRBV7-2 and J is TRBJ2-7; D is unclear. V lost 1 base to trimming and J lost 0 bases, with 1 base between them. Per the germline V gene, CDR1 is SGHTA and CDR2 is FQGNSA. The CDR3 loop spans 12 amino acids. The CDR3 here is CASSLGSYEQYF. CDR3 nucleotides: TGTGCCAGCAGCTTAGGCTCCTACGAGCAGTACTTC.

The rearrangement links TRBV4-1 to TRBJ2-3; 11 nucleotides match TRBD2. This CDR3 is built from 16 residues. V lost 4 bases and J lost 3; bases outside the gene matches: 6. CDR1 is MGHRA and CDR2 is YSYEKL in the germline V gene. Here the CDR3 DNA reads TGCGCCAGCAGCCTACCGACTAGCGGGAAGACAGATACGCAGTATTTT. It specifies CASSLPTSGKTDTQYF.

The chain combines TRBV13 with TRBJ2-1; D remains unclear. Germline V gene data show CDR1 as PRHDT and CDR2 as FYEKMQ (reference sequence). The CDR3 contains 16 residues. Trimming stripped 6 bases from V and 0 bases from J, with 15 bases between. CDR3 coding DNA: TGTGCCAGCAGTTTGGCAGGCACCAGCTCCTACAATGAGCAGTTCTTC. It encodes CASSLAGTSSYNEQFF.

The chain carries TRBV19 and TRBJ1-5; D perhaps matches TRBD1 (5 bases). Germline V gene lookup returns CDR1 LNHDA and CDR2 SQIVND (reference sequence). Trimming took 0 bases from V and 5 from J, leaving 8 bases between them. The CDR3 runs 14 residues. CDR3 region: CASSIDPRDQPQHF. DNA for the CDR3: TGTGCCAGTAGTATAGATCCCAGGGATCAGCCCCAGCATTTT.

This clone came up once. This rearrangement joins TRBV11-2 to TRBJ2-1, with TRBD2 identical over 12 bases. Trimming cost V 6 bases and J 6 bases; bases outside gene matches: 3. CDR3 length: 14 residues. Germline V gene sequence: CDR1 SGHAT, CDR2 FQNNGV. CDR3 loop: CASRVTSGGNEQFF. The CDR3 region has the DNA TGTGCCAGCAGAGTGACTAGCGGGGGCAATGAGCAGTTCTTC.

On this clone itself: The same CDR3 is also encoded by other DNA sequences in this sample. The genes are TRBV11-3 and TRBJ1-1; D possibly corresponds to TRBD1 (5 bases). The germline V gene has CDR1 SGHNT and CDR2 YENEEA. V was trimmed by 1 base and J by 8 bases, leaving 5 bases between them. The CDR3 is made up of 11 amino acids. CDR3 sequence (DNA): TGTGCCAGCAGCTTAGCAGGGGAAGCTTTCTTT. It translates to CASSLAGEAFF.

This sequence joins TRBV5-1 and TRBJ1-3; TRBD1 might be the D (6 bases). V lost 4 bases, J lost 0 bases, and 8 bases lay in between. Germline assignment: CDR1 SGHRS and CDR2 YFSETQ. The CDR3 is 14 residues long. The DNA for the CDR3 is TGCGCCAGCAGCGGGGACACCTCTGGAAACACCATATATTTT. It encodes CASSGDTSGNTIYF. The full variable domain, in which reference TRBV5-1 and TRBJ1-3 provide the parts outside the CDR3, is KAGVTQTPRYLIKTRGQQVTLSCSPISGHRSVSWYQQTPGQGLQFLFEYFSETQRNKGNFPGRFSGRQFSNSRSEMNVSTLELGDSALYLCASSGDTSGNTIYFGEGSWLTVV.

The chain joins TRBV2 to TRBJ2-7; D not certain. The germline V and J ends were trimmed by 7 bases and 2 bases, with 15 bases remaining between them. The CDR3 has 14 residues. Per germline, CDR1 SNHLY and CDR2 FYNNEI. The chain's CDR3 is CASTRQDGAYEQYF. DNA for the CDR3: TGTGCCAGCACCCGCCAGGACGGAGCCTACGAGCAGTACTTC.

This clone was seen a handful of times. The CDR3 coding sequence is TGTGCCAGCGCATGGGCGGGAGGAAGCAATGAGCAGTTCTTC. The encoded protein is CASAWAGGSNEQFF. V gene TRBV7-8 combines with J gene TRBJ2-1; 8 nucleotides line up with TRBD2. The germline V gene encodes CDR1 SGHVS and CDR2 FQNEAQ. This CDR3 is 14 amino acids long. Trimming at V came to 8 bases and at J to 6 bases, leaving 9 bases not matched to a gene.

This chain joins TRBV6-5 and TRBJ2-7; 8 positions match TRBD2. Trimming removed 6 bases from V and 3 bases from J; junction bases left unmatched: 10. The CDR3 is 15 amino acids. Per germline, CDR1 MNHEY and CDR2 SVGAGI. Here the CDR3 reads CASSRTSRPDYEQYF. For the CDR3, the DNA is TGTGCCAGCAGCCGGACTAGCCGACCAGACTACGAGCAGTACTTC.

The rearrangement links TRBV7-2 to TRBJ2-2; D gene uncertain. The CDR3 is 15 residues long. V shed 1 base and J shed 0 bases, with 6 bases lying between them. Germline V gene data show CDR1 as SGHTA and CDR2 as FQGNSA. The CDR3 coding sequence is TGTGCCAGCAGCTTAGGGCTAGCGAACACCGGGGAGCTGTTTTTT. Its protein is CASSLGLANTGELFF. Using reference TRBV7-2 and TRBJ2-2 for the parts outside the CDR3, the full variable domain is GAGVSQSPSNKVTEKGKDVELRCDPISGHTALYWYRQSLGQGLEFLIYFQGNSAPDKSGLPSDRFSAERTGGSVSTLTIQRTQQEDSAVYLCASSLGLANTGELFFGEGSRLTVL.